This T cell receptor beta chain is from a study of regulatory T cells in long-lasting Graves disease. General observations from the study: Shared public clonotypes totalled approximately 3,000 in persistent patients, compared with roughly 970 in new patients. There was favoring of TRBV28, TRBJ1-2 and TRBJ2-5 in persistent disease.

Time point given: newly diagnosed GD, antithyroid drugs for less than 3 months. From RNA extracted from PBMCs, the TCR library was made. A note on this clonotype: Its antigen is unidentified.

The V gene lost 3 bases and the J gene lost 6 bases, with 14 bases spanning the gap. This CDR3 contains 15 residues. Library construction for TCR beta used iRepertoire HTBI primers and Arm-PCR of CDR3 regions. As handled by the study authors: Gene usage covered about 60 TRBV and 14 to 15 TRBJ segments. TCRdb re-analysed the multiplex PCR reads in MiXCR, keeping a single row per CDR3 protein. Here the V and J calls rest on TCRdb's processing, not on the authors' analysis. The sample comprises hundreds of thousands of distinct CDR3 sequences, around 12% of which are singletons, and around 9.3% rests with the top ten. These data were also reused for a study on T cells in Graves' hyperthyroidism and ophthalmopathy. That work adds: Patients were excluded for uncontrolled infection, other autoimmune disease, pregnancy or lactation.

The rearrangement joins TRBV12-3 or TRBV12-4 to TRBJ2-2; possible D gene TRBD1, 6 bases. The specimen was peripheral blood mononuclear cells (PBMCs), collected at new diagnosis, from a patient treated with antithyroid drugs. This TCR was sampled from a woman aged 25 to 39 with Graves disease. This CDR3 reads CASSFYDRPAGELFF. DNA for the CDR3: TGTGCCAGCAGTTTTTACGACAGGCCGGCCGGGGAGCTGTTTTTT.